One sample yielded the 22 T cell receptor beta chains listed below, sequenced in a study of T cell responses to AZD1222 COVID-19 vaccine (dated by TCRdb to the early 2020s). The protocol used for the library was the immunoSEQ multiplex PCR assay. TCRdb took this table from immuneACCESS and kept in-frame rearrangements with V and J called. Such tables lack part of the clones; where checked against another copy, unresolved V genes explain under half of the gap, and the rest is unexplained. The sample records approximately 150,000 clones, over 85% of which are singletons. Around 1.7% of the sample rests with the top ten. According to the study, the label for this sample's time point signals: baseline before first vaccination. The specimen comprised peripheral blood, sampled on day 0 of AZD1222 vaccination. These receptors were collected from an adult in good health.

This rearrangement joins TRBV7-3 to TRBJ2-2; D is uncertain. Trimming shortened V by 5 bases and J by 3 bases, and 4 bases separated the two germline ends. The germline gives CDR1 SGHTA, CDR2 FQGTGA. The CDR3 sequence is 12 residues long. The CDR3 sequence: CASSDDTGELFF. For the CDR3, the DNA is TGTGCCAGCAGCGACGACACCGGGGAGCTGTTTTTT.

The chain couples TRBV6-5 to TRBJ2-1; D not certain. This CDR3 is 16 amino acids long. Trimming left V 6 bases short and J 0 bases short, with 15 bases between. Germline V gives CDR1 MNHEY, CDR2 SVGAGI. CDR3 sequence (DNA): TGTGCCAGCAGCTACCTCCGGGCTAGCTCCTACAATGAGCAGTTCTTC. This sequence encodes CASSYLRASSYNEQFF.

The V call is TRBV30, the J call TRBJ1-2; 7 bases are a match to TRBD1. This CDR3 has 13 residues. From germline, CDR1 is GTSNPN and CDR2 SVGIG (reference sequence). The ends lost 1 base at V and 7 bases at J; junction bases unmatched: 6. The CDR3 DNA reads as TGTGCCTGGAGTGAAAGGGGGCGCGGTGGCTACACCTTC. As protein: CAWSERGRGGYTF. The full variable domain, completed using reference TRBV30 and TRBJ1-2, is SQTIHQWPATLVQPVGSPLSLECTVEGTSNPNLYWYRQAAGRGLQLLFYSVGIGQISSEVPQNLSASRPQDRQFILSSKKLLLSDSGFYLCAWSERGRGGYTFGSGTRLTVV.

This clone was seen just once. This chain uses TRBV30 with TRBJ1-1; D uncertain. Germline loops: CDR1 GTSNPN, CDR2 SVGIG (reference sequence). This CDR3 is 13 amino acids long. Trimming took 1 base from V and 0 from J, leaving 6 bases between them. CDR3 nucleotides: TGTGCCTGGAGTGAGAGCCTGAACACTGAAGCTTTCTTT. It translates to CAWSESLNTEAFF.

The chain is built from TRBV5-1 and TRBJ1-2; TRBD1 agrees at 7 bases. V lost 2 bases, J lost 6 bases, and 4 bases stayed unmatched. Germline V gene lookup returns CDR1 SGHRS and CDR2 YFSETQ. CDR3 length equals 13 residues. CDR3: CASSLGQADGYTF. CDR3 nucleotide sequence: TGCGCCAGCAGCTTAGGACAGGCAGATGGCTACACCTTC.

This chain uses TRBV7-9 with TRBJ2-7; D ambiguous. Germline V gene lookup returns CDR1 SEHNR and CDR2 FQNEAQ (reference sequence). Trimming stripped 10 bases from V and 0 bases from J, with 10 bases between. CDR3 size: 12 residues. CDR3 DNA sequence: TGTGCCAATCCGCGCGCCTCCTACGAGCAGTACTTC. Protein sequence: CANPRASYEQYF.

This rearrangement joins TRBV10-3 to TRBJ1-1; D remains ambiguous. CDR1 and CDR2 (germline): ENHRY, SYGVKD. This CDR3 comprises 15 residues. Deletions cut 0 bases from V and 4 bases from J, with 12 bases between. CDR3 in amino acids: CAISESAEESTEAFF. The CDR3 DNA follows: TGTGCCATCAGTGAGTCCGCGGAGGAGAGCACTGAAGCTTTCTTT.

The chain has TRBV5-1 and TRBJ2-3; TRBD1 agrees at 7 bases. V trimming: 4 bases; J trimming: 1 base; junction bases outside the gene matches: 9. The CDR3 extends over 16 amino acids. The germline CDR1 and CDR2 sequences are SGHRS and YFSETQ. The CDR3 is CASSVSQGVGTDTQYF. CDR3 sequence (DNA): TGCGCCAGCAGCGTATCGCAGGGGGTAGGCACAGATACGCAGTATTTT.

The chain uses TRBV2 and TRBJ2-5; possible D gene TRBD1, 6 bases. In germline, CDR1 is SNHLY, CDR2 FYNNEI. Trimming took off 6 bases at V and 0 bases at J, with 11 bases between the two ends. CDR3 length: 14 amino acids. CDR3 protein: CASRLDRNQETQYF. CDR3 DNA sequence: TGTGCCAGCAGACTTGACAGGAACCAAGAGACCCAGTACTTC.

The CDR3 here is CASSQGEKTQYF. CDR3 bases: TGTGCCAGCAGCCAAGGCGAAAAGACCCAGTACTTC. The V and J genes are TRBV3-1 (or the pseudogene TRBV3-2) and TRBJ2-5; D gene unclear. This CDR3 is 12 amino acids long. Germline V lookup: CDR1 LGHDT, CDR2 YNNKEL (reference sequence). The V end lost 1 base, the J end lost 6 bases, and 6 bases lay between the germline ends.

This chain links TRBV6-1 with TRBJ2-5, with TRBD2 identical over 14 bases. V shed 3 bases, J shed 7 bases, and the junction held 10 bases outside the gene matches. CDR1 is MNHNS, CDR2 SASEGT, per germline. The CDR3 length is 17 residues. The CDR3 loop is CASSESLRTSGRSTQYF. The CDR3 DNA is TGTGCCAGCAGTGAGTCCCTTCGGACTAGCGGGAGGTCGACCCAGTACTTC.

The gene calls are TRBV5-6 and TRBJ1-1, with unresolved D. CDR1 and CDR2 (germline): SGHDT, YYEEEE. Trimming stripped 2 bases from V and 4 bases from J, with 9 bases between. CDR3 length: 13 amino acids. CDR3 region: CASSFGVATEAFF. The CDR3 nucleotides are TGTGCCAGCAGCTTCGGGGTGGCCACTGAAGCTTTCTTT.

The gene calls are TRBV24-1 and TRBJ1-2, with a possible D match to TRBD1 (5 bases). The V and J ends lost 11 bases and 5 bases respectively, with 14 bases between them. Germline loops: CDR1 KGHDR, CDR2 SFDVKD. The CDR3 is 12 amino acids. For the CDR3, the DNA is TGTGCCAAAGCGGCTGGGGGGTATGGCTACACCTTC. Protein sequence: CAKAAGGYGYTF.

The chain employs TRBV9 and TRBJ2-1, with 7 nucleotides matching TRBD2. Germline V lookup: CDR1 SGDLS, CDR2 YYNGEE. The CDR3 runs to 14 residues. Trimming took 4 bases from V and 5 from J; bases not matched to a gene: 6. As DNA, the CDR3 is TGTGCCAGCAGCCGGTTTCTAGCGGACAATGAGCAGTTCTTC. It translates to CASSRFLADNEQFF.

The V gene is TRBV16, the J gene TRBJ1-2, with D uncertain. Germline V lookup: CDR1 KGHSY, CDR2 FQNENV. This CDR3 comprises 16 residues. V was pared by 0 bases and J by 5 bases, with 16 bases between. The CDR3 DNA sequence: TGTGCCAGCAGCCAATCCTCGCGGATAACCTCATATGGCTACACCTTC. This codes for CASSQSSRITSYGYTF.

The chain has TRBV6-4 and TRBJ2-3; 11 nucleotides align to TRBD2. V shed 8 bases and J 0 bases; nucleotides not matched to a gene: 4. The CDR3 contains 15 residues. From germline, CDR1 is MRHNA and CDR2 SNTAGT. DNA of the CDR3: TGTGCCAGCGGACGACTAGCGGGGAGCACAGATACGCAGTATTTT. This encodes CASGRLAGSTDTQYF.

The rearrangement links TRBV7-9 to TRBJ2-3, with 7 nucleotides matching TRBD1. With 1 base clipped from V and 14 bases from J, the junction kept 12 bases outside the gene matches. The CDR3 covers 14 residues. The germline CDR1 and CDR2 sequences are SEHNR and FQNEAQ (reference sequence). Here the CDR3 reads CASSLEGKGALRYF. CDR3 coding DNA: TGTGCCAGCAGCTTAGAAGGGAAGGGGGCGCTTAGGTATTTT. The complete variable domain, with remaining parts taken from reference TRBV7-9 and TRBJ2-3, reads DTGVSQNPRHKITKRGQNVTFRCDPISEHNRLYWYRQTLGQGPEFLTYFQNEAQLEKSRLLSDRFSAERPKGSFSTLEIQRTEQGDSAMYLCASSLEGKGALRYFGPGTRLTVL.

This chain links TRBV5-4 with TRBJ2-5; 7 nucleotides align to TRBD1. The CDR3 is 12 residues long. Trimming at V came to 3 bases and at J to 4 bases, leaving 0 bases not matched to a gene. Germline CDR1 and CDR2: SGHNT and YYREEE (reference sequence). In DNA, the CDR3 is TGTGCCAGCAGCTCAGGGGGAGAGACCCAGTACTTC. This encodes CASSSGGETQYF.

This chain connects TRBV29-1 to TRBJ2-5; the D gene is possibly TRBD2 (5 bases). Germline CDR1 SQVTM, CDR2 ANQGSEA. This CDR3 has 13 amino acids. The V gene lost 2 bases and the J gene lost 4 bases, with 11 bases spanning the gap. The CDR3 loop reads CSVETSSGETQYF. In DNA form, the CDR3 reads TGCAGCGTTGAAACTAGTAGTGGAGAGACCCAGTACTTC.

In its sample, this clone was seen a few times. This chain links TRBV5-3 with TRBJ1-3; the D is unclear. TRBV5-3 is flagged as an ORF with uncertain function. The CDR3 is made up of 15 amino acids. The V end was cut by 1 base, the J end by 1 base, with 9 bases between. The CDR3 here is CARSLFEDSGNTIYF. The DNA for the CDR3 is TGTGCCAGAAGCTTGTTCGAGGATTCTGGAAACACCATATATTTT.

Written as DNA, the CDR3 is TGTGCCAGCAGCCTCCGAGGGCTAGCGGGAGAAGAGACCCAGTACTTC. Residues: CASSLRGLAGEETQYF. The chain uses TRBV9 and TRBJ2-5; 10 bases line up with TRBD2. Per the germline V gene, CDR1 is SGDLS and CDR2 is YYNGEE. The CDR3 covers 16 residues. J gave up 3 bases and V 4 bases, and 9 bases lay outside the gene matches.

This clone was picked up one time. The chain uses TRBV2 and TRBJ1-4; 10 bases map to TRBD1. Germline V gene data show CDR1 as SNHLY and CDR2 as FYNNEI. The CDR3 extends over 17 amino acids. V shed 7 bases and J 6 bases; nucleotides not matched to a gene: 14. As DNA, the CDR3 is TGTGCCAGCAACTGGGGGTTGACAGGGGGCACCTATGAAAAACTGTTTTTT. This translates into CASNWGLTGGTYEKLFF. Combining the CDR3 with reference TRBV2 and TRBJ1-4 gives the whole variable domain EPEVTQTPSHQVTQMGQEVILRCVPISNHLYFYWYRQILGQKVEFLVSFYNNEISEKSEIFDDQFSVERPDGSNFTLKIRSTKLEDSAMYFCASNWGLTGGTYEKLFFGSGTQLSVL.